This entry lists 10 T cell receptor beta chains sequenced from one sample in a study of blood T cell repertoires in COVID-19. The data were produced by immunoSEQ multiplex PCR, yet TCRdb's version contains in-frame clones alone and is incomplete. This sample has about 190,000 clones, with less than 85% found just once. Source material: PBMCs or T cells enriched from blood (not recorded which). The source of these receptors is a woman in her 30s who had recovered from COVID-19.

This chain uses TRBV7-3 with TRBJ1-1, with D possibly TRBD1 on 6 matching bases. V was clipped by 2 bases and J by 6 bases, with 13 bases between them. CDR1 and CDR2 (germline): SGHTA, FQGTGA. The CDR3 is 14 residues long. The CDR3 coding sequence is TGTGCCAGCAGCTTATTTTCGACAGGCCCTGAAGCTTTCTTT. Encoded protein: CASSLFSTGPEAFF.

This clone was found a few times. Here the CDR3 reads CASSFIPNPGGGTEAFF. In nucleotides, the CDR3 is TGTGCCAGCAGTTTCATCCCGAATCCAGGGGGAGGAACTGAAGCTTTCTTT. The chain uses TRBV27 and TRBJ1-1, with 7 bases matching TRBD1. This CDR3 comprises 17 residues. CDR1 and CDR2 from the germline V gene are MNHEY and SMNVEV (reference sequence). The ends lost 3 bases at V and 5 bases at J; junction bases unmatched: 15.

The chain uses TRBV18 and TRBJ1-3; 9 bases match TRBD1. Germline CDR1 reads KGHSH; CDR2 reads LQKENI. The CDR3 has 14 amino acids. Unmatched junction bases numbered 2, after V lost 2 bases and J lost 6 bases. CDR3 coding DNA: TGTGCCAGCTCACCAGGGACAGGGCCAAACACCATATATTTT. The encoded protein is CASSPGTGPNTIYF.

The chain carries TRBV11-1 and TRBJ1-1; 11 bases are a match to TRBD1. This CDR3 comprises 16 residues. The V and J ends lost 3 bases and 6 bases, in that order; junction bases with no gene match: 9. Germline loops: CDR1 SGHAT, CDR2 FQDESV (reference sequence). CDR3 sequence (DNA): TGTGCCAGCAGCTTCCGGACAGGGGGCTTAAAGGCTGAAGCTTTCTTT. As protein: CASSFRTGGLKAEAFF.

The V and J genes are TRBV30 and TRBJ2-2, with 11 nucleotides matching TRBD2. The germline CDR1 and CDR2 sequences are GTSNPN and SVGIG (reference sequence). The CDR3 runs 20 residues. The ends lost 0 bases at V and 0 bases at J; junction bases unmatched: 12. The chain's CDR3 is CAWSVIRLAGGITNTGELFF. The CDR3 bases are TGTGCCTGGAGTGTAATTAGGCTAGCGGGAGGTATTACGAACACCGGGGAGCTGTTTTTT.

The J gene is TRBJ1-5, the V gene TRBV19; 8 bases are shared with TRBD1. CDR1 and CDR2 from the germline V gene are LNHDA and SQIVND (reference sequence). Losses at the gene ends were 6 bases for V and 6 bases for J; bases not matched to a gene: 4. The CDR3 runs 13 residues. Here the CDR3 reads CASRDRGGQPQHF. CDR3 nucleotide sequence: TGTGCCAGTAGAGACAGGGGCGGTCAGCCCCAGCATTTT.

The CDR3, as DNA: TGTGCCAGCACTCTTAGGACAGGGGATGAAGCTTTCTTT. It specifies CASTLRTGDEAFF. The rearrangement links TRBV6-5 to TRBJ1-1; 9 bases align to TRBD1. Trimming took 7 bases from V and 7 from J; bases not matched to a gene: 7. Germline V gene sequence: CDR1 MNHEY, CDR2 SVGAGI. The CDR3 runs to 13 residues.

CDR3 in DNA: TGTGCCAGCAGCCCCCTAGGCGGGAGAAGGCTCAATGAGCAGTTCTTC. It codes for CASSPLGGRRLNEQFF. This chain connects TRBV7-3 to TRBJ2-1; 7 bases agree with TRBD2. The CDR3 runs to 16 residues. V shed 5 bases and J 6 bases; nucleotides not matched to a gene: 13. CDR1 SGHTA and CDR2 FQGTGA come from the germline V gene.

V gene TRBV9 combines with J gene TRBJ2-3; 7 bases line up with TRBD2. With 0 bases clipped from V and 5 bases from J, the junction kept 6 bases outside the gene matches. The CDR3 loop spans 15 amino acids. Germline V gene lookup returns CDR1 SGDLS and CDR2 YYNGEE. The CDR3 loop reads CASSVVGTTLDTQYF. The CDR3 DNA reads TGTGCCAGCAGCGTAGTGGGGACTACCCTAGATACGCAGTATTTT.

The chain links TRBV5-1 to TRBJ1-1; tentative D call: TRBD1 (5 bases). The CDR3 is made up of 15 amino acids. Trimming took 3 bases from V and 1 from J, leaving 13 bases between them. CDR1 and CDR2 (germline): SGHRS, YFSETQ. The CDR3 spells CASSYDSGRNTEAFF. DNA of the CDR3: TGCGCCAGCAGCTATGACAGTGGGCGGAACACTGAAGCTTTCTTT.